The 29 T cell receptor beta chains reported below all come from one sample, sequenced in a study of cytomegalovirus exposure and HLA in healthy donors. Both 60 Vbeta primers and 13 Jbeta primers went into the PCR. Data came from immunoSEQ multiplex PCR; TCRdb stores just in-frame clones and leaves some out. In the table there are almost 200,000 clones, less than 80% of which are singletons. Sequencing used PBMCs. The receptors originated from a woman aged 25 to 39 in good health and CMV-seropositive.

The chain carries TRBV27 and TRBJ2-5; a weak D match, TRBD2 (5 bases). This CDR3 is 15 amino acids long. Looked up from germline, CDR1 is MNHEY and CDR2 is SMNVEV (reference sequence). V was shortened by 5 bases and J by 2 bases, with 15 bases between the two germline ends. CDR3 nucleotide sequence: TGTGCCAGCAGTGACTTCGGAAGGACTCAAGAGACCCAGTACTTC. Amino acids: CASSDFGRTQETQYF.

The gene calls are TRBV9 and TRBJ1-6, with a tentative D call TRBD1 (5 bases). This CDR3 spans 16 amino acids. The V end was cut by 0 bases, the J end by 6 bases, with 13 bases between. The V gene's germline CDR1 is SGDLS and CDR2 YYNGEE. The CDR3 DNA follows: TGTGCCAGCAGCGTAGGGGGGGGGAGGGGTAATTCACCCCTCCACTTT. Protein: CASSVGGGRGNSPLHF. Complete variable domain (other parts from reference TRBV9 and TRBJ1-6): DSGVTQTPKHLITATGQRVTLRCSPRSGDLSVYWYQQSLDQGLQFLIQYYNGEERAKGNILERFSAQQFPDLHSELNLSSLELGDSALYFCASSVGGGRGNSPLHFGNGTRLTVT.

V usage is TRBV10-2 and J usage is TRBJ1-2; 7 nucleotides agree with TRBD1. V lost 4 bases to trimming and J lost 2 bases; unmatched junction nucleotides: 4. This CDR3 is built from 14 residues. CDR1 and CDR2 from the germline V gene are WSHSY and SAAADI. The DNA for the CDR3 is TGCGCCAGCAGTGTGGGACAGTTCAACTATGGCTACACCTTC. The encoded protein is CASSVGQFNYGYTF.

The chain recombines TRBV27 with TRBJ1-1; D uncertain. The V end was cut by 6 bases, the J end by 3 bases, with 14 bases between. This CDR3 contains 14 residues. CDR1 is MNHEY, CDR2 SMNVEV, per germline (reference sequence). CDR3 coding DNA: TGTGCCAGCAGGCCCATCGGGGAGTACACTGAAGCTTTCTTT. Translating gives CASRPIGEYTEAFF.

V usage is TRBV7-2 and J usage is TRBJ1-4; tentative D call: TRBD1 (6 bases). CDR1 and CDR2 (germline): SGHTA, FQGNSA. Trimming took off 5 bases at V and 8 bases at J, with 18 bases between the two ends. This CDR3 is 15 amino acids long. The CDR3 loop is CASSRRTAEKEKLFF. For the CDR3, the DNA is TGTGCCAGCAGCAGACGGACAGCTGAAAAGGAAAAACTGTTTTTT.

This chain's CDR3 is CANQDGEEGTDTQYF. The CDR3 DNA follows: TGTGCCAACCAAGACGGCGAGGAGGGCACAGATACGCAGTATTTT. The chain recombines TRBV6-5 with TRBJ2-3; possible D gene TRBD2, 5 bases. The CDR3 spans 15 residues. Germline V gene data show CDR1 as MNHEY and CDR2 as SVGAGI. V gave up 10 bases and J gave up 1 base, with 18 bases separating them.

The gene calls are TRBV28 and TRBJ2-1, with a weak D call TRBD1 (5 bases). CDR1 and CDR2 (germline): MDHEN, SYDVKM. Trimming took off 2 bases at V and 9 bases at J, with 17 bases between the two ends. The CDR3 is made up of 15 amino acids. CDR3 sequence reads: CASSLDPREQSEQFF. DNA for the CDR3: TGTGCCAGCAGTTTAGACCCCAGGGAACAGAGTGAGCAGTTCTTC.

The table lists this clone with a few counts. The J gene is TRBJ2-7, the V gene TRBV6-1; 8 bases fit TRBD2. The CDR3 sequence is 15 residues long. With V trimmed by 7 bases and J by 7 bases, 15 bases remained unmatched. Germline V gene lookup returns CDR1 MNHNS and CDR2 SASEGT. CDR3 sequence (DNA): TGTGCCAGCATACCGGTAGCGGGAACCGCATTAGAGCAGTACTTC. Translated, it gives CASIPVAGTALEQYF.

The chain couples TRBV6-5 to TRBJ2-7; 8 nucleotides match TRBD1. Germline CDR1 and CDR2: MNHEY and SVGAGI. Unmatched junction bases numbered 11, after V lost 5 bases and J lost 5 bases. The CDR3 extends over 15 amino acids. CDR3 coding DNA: TGTGCCAGCAGTCGACTTGGACAGGGAGCCGACGAGCAGTACTTC. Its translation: CASSRLGQGADEQYF.

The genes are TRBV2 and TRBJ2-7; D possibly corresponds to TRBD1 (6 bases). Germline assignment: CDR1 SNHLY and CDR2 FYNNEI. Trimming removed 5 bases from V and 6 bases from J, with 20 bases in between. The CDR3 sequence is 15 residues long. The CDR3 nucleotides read TGTGCCAGCAGTTCGCAAGAACCAGGGGTCGGCGAGCAGTACTTC. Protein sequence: CASSSQEPGVGEQYF.

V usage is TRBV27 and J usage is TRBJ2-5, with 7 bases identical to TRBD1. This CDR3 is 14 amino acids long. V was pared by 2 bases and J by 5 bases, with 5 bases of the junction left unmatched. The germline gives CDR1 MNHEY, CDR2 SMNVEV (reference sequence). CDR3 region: CASSLGTAVETQYF. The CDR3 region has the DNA TGTGCCAGCAGTTTAGGGACAGCGGTGGAGACCCAGTACTTC.

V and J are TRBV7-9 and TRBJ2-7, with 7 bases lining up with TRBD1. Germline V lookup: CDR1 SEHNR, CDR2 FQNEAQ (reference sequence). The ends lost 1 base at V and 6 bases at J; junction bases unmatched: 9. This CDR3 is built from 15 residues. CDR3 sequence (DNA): TGTGCCAGCAGCTTAGTAGGGGAACAGGGGAGCGAGCAGTACTTC. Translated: CASSLVGEQGSEQYF.

Here the CDR3 DNA reads TGTGCCAGTAGTACCCGGGTCCCCTACGAGCAGTACTTC. This gives the protein CASSTRVPYEQYF. The genes are TRBV19 and TRBJ2-7; no firm D call. Germline V lookup: CDR1 LNHDA, CDR2 SQIVND (reference sequence). Trimming pared 4 bases from V and 2 bases from J, leaving 9 bases between. The CDR3 extends over 13 amino acids.

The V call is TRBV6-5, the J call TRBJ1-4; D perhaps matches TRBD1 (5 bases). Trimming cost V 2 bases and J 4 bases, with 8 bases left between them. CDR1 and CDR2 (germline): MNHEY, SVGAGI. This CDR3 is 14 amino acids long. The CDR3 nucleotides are TGTGCCAGCAGTTACAGACAGAGTAATGAAAAACTGTTTTTT. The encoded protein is CASSYRQSNEKLFF.

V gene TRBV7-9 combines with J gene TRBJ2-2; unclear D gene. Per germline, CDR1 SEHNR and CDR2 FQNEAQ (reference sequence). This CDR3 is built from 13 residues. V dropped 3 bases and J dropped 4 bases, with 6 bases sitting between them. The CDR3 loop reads CASSFYSTGELFF. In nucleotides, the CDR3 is TGTGCCAGCAGCTTCTATAGCACCGGGGAGCTGTTTTTT.

The CDR3 nucleotides read TGTGCCAGCAGCGACTACCAATACAATGAGCAGTTCTTC. This sequence encodes CASSDYQYNEQFF. The chain has TRBV27 and TRBJ2-1; D might be TRBD2 (5 bases). This CDR3 contains 13 residues. V gave up 6 bases and J gave up 4 bases, with 10 bases separating them. Germline assignment: CDR1 MNHEY and CDR2 SMNVEV (reference sequence).

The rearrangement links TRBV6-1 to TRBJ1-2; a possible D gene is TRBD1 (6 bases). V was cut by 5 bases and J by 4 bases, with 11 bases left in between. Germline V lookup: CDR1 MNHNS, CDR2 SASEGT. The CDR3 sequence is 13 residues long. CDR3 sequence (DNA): TGTGCCAGCAGTAAGGGACACACCTATGGCTACACCTTC. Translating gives CASSKGHTYGYTF.

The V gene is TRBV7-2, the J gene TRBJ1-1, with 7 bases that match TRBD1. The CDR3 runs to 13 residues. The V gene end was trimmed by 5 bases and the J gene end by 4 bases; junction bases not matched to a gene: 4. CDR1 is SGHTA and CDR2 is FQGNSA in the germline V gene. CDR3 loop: CASSEAGGTEAFF. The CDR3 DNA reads TGTGCCAGCAGCGAAGCAGGGGGCACTGAAGCTTTCTTT.

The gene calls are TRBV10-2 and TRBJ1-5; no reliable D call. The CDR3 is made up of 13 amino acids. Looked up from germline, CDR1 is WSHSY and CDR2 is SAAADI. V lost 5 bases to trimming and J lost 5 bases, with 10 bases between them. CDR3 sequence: CASSNQQHQPQHF. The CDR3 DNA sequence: TGCGCCAGCAGTAATCAACAGCATCAGCCCCAGCATTTT.

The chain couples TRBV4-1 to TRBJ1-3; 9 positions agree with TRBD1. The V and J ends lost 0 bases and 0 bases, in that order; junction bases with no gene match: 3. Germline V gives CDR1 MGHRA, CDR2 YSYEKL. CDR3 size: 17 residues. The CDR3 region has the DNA TGCGCCAGCAGCCAAGAAGGGACAGGGAGCTCTGGAAACACCATATATTTT. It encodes CASSQEGTGSSGNTIYF.

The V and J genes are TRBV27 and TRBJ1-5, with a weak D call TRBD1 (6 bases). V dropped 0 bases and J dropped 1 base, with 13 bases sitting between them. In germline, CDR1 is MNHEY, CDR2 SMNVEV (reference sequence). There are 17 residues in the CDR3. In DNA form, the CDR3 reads TGTGCCAGCAGTTTATCGGCAGGGGTGGGAAGCAATCAGCCCCAGCATTTT. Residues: CASSLSAGVGSNQPQHF.

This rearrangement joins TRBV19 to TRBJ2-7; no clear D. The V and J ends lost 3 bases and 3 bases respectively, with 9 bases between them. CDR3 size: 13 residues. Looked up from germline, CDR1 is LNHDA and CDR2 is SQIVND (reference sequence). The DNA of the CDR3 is TGTGCCAGTAGTATTGTGGTCGGCTACGAGCAGTACTTC. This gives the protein CASSIVVGYEQYF.

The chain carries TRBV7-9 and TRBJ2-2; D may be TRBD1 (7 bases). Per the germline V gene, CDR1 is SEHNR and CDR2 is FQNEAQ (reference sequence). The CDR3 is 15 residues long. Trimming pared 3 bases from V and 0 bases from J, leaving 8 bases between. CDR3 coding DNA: TGTGCCAGCAGCTTCAGGGGGGCGAACACCGGGGAGCTGTTTTTT. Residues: CASSFRGANTGELFF.

The CDR3 nucleotides read TGTGCCAGCACCCAGACTAGGGCCACAGATACGCAGTATTTT. It translates to CASTQTRATDTQYF. The rearrangement links TRBV7-2 to TRBJ2-3; a weak D match, TRBD2 (6 bases). V dropped 7 bases and J dropped 2 bases, with 13 bases sitting between them. Germline loops: CDR1 SGHTA, CDR2 FQGNSA. The CDR3 is made up of 14 amino acids.

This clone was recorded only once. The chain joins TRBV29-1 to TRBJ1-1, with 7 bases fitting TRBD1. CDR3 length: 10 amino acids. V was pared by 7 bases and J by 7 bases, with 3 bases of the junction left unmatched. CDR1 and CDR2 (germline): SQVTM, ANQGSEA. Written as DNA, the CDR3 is TGCAGCGGGTGGGACAGTGAAGCTTTCTTT. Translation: CSGWDSEAFF.

This CDR3 is CSAAGEGGYTF. The CDR3 DNA reads as TGCAGCGCCGCGGGGGAAGGTGGCTACACCTTC. The chain links TRBV29-1 to TRBJ1-2, with D possibly matching TRBD1 (5 bases). V lost 7 bases and J lost 7, with 13 bases in between. There are 11 residues in the CDR3. Looked up from germline, CDR1 is SQVTM and CDR2 is ANQGSEA.

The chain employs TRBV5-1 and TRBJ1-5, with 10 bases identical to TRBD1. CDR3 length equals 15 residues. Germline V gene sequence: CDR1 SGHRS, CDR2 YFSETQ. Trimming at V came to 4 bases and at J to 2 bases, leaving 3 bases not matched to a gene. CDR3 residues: CASSGGTGGNQPQHF. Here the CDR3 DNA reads TGCGCCAGCAGCGGGGGGACAGGGGGCAATCAGCCCCAGCATTTT.

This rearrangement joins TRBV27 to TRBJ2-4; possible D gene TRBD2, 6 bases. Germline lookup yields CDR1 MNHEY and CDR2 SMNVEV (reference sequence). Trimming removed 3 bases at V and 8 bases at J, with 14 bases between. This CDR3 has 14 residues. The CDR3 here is CASSLGPGLHIQYF. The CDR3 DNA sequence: TGTGCCAGCAGTTTGGGCCCGGGACTTCACATTCAGTACTTC.

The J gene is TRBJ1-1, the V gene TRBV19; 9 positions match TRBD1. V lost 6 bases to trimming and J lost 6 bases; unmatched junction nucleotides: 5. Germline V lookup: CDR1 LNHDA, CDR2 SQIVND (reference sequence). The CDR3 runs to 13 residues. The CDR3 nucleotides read TGTGCCAGTAGGGGACAGGGAGTGTCTGAAGCTTTCTTT. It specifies CASRGQGVSEAFF.